The T cell receptor (beta chain) described here comes from a study of T cell repertoires in cytomegalovirus infection. Looking at the study overall: CMV infection plus the matching HLA type was flagged by public TCR beta signatures.

TCRdb ran MiXCR on the reads and lists one entry per CDR3 protein. The sample records under 250,000 distinct CDR3 sequences, roughly 6.5% being singletons. The V gene lost 5 bases and the J gene lost 7 bases, with 17 bases spanning the gap. There are 14 residues in the CDR3. CDR1 is SGHTA, CDR2 FQGNSA, per germline. This clonotype was seen at least ten times. Input material: PBMCs. The J gene is TRBJ1-1, the V gene TRBV7-2; maybe TRBD1 (5 bases). The clonotype originates from a human donor in good health (CMV status not recorded). Some clones in this sample may be carry-over from other donors' samples. Written as DNA, the CDR3 is TGTGCCAGCAGCCCGAGGGGAGGCAGGGATGAAGCTTTCTTT. Protein sequence: CASSPRGGRDEAFF.